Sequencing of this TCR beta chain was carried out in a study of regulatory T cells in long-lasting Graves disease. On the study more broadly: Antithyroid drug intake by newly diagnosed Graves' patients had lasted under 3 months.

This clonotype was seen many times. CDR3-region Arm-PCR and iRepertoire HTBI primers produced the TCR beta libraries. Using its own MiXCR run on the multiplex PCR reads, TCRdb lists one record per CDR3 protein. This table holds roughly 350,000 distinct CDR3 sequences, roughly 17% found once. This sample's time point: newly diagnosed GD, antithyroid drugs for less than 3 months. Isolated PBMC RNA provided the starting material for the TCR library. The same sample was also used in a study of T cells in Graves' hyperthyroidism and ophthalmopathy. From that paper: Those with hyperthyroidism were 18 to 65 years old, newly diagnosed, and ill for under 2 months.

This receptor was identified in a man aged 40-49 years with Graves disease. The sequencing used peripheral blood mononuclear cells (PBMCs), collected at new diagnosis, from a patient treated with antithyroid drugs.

The CDR3 sequence: CASSLAQGGAGANVLTF. CDR3 nucleotide sequence: TGTGCCAGCAGTTTAGCGCAGGGAGGGGCCGGGGCCAACGTCCTGACTTTC. This chain connects TRBV12-3 or TRBV12-4 to TRBJ2-6; 7 nucleotides match TRBD2. The trim removed 0 bases at V and 4 bases at J, leaving 6 bases unmatched. The CDR3 has 17 residues.